Detailed here is one T cell receptor beta chain. Libraries were prepared by immunoSEQ multiplex PCR; TCRdb keeps only in-frame clonotypes and omits some of them. The top ten hold more than 0.01% of the sample, which has approximately 730,000 clones, 75% to 90% seen once. The sample belongs to a study of shared T cell receptors in the human thymus. CDR3 length equals 14 residues. The germline gives CDR1 MDHEN, CDR2 SYDVKM. Trimming cost V 7 bases and J 4 bases, with 16 bases left between them. These same data were also listed under a study on human thymus T cells. Per that study: The donors were infants in Finland with congenital heart defects, otherwise immunologically healthy. Usage of V and J genes appeared biased in thymic and blood repertoires.

This rearrangement joins TRBV28 to TRBJ1-2; D perhaps matches TRBD1 (6 bases). This TCR was recovered from a girl less than two years old with a congenital heart defect. Sequenced material: thymocytes. As DNA, the CDR3 is TGTGCCAGCAACAAGGGGGTCAGCCTCTATGGCTACACCTTC. Its translation is CASNKGVSLYGYTF.